The T cell receptor (beta chain) described here comes from a study of shared clonotypes between healthy human individuals. Produced via immunoSEQ multiplex PCR; TCRdb's table is partial and in-frame only. The sample shows about 1.1 million clones, approximately 75% of them seen only once. Sequencing was performed on memory CD4+ T cells from PBMCs. Subset in this sample: CD45RA-negative fraction. The TCR originated in a man aged 18 to 35 in good health. Some clones in this sample may be carry-over from other donors' samples.

CDR3 sequence reads: CASSFGADRGGNQPQHF. Here the CDR3 DNA reads TGTGCCAGCAGTTTCGGGGCCGACAGGGGAGGCAATCAGCCCCAGCATTTT. The chain combines TRBV27 with TRBJ1-5; 8 positions match TRBD1. The CDR3 is 17 amino acids. V gave up 3 bases and J gave up 2 bases; unmatched junction bases: 9. Germline CDR1 reads MNHEY; CDR2 reads SMNVEV (reference sequence).